The rows below give T cell receptor beta chains drawn from one sample of a study of T cell responses to AZD1222 COVID-19 vaccine. TCRdb keeps only in-frame clones here, not all; method: immunoSEQ multiplex PCR. This sample has 75,000 to 100,000 clones; about 90% occur once, and the top ten carry 10%. Here the sequenced sample was peripheral blood, taken on day 0 of MenACWY control vaccination. These TCRs come from an adult in good health. CDR3s include the opening cysteine and the closing phenylalanine or tryptophan. Fields, in order: clone size, V gene, J gene, D gene, CDR3 DNA, CDR3 protein. D genes are given only for firm matches. Not all rows give a size; the values are once, few, many and, for expanded clones, a class.

.	TRBV28	TRBJ2-5	TRBD1	TGTGCCAGCAGTTCCACCGGGACAGGGACTCTTTACCAAGAGACCCAGTACTTC	CASSSTGTGTLYQETQYF
.	TRBV7-2	TRBJ1-5	.	TGTGCCAGCAGCTTAGATAGCAATCAGCCCCAGCATTTT	CASSLDSNQPQHF
.	TRBV19	TRBJ1-6	.	TGTGCCAGTAGTATCCCCACAGGGAACGGATCACCCCTCCACTTT	CASSIPTGNGSPLHF
.	TRBV7-7	TRBJ2-1	.	TGTGCCAGCAGCTTAGCGTCGGGCGATGAGCAGTTCTTC	CASSLASGDEQFF
.	TRBV25-1	TRBJ1-3	.	TGTGCCAGCAGTGAACAGGGGCTTGGAAACACCATATATTTT	CASSEQGLGNTIYF
.	TRBV19	TRBJ2-7	.	TGTGCCAGTAGTACAGGGCATCCGGGGGTGGGCGAGCAGTACTTC	CASSTGHPGVGEQYF
.	TRBV7-3	TRBJ2-6	TRBD1	TGTGCCAGCAGCCCGCTCCGGGACAGGGGCTCTGGGGCCAACGTCCTGACTTTC	CASSPLRDRGSGANVLTF
.	TRBV30	TRBJ1-2	.	TGTGCCTGGAGCAGGGCTAACTATGGCTACACCTTC	CAWSRANYGYTF
medium-sized	TRBV5-4	TRBJ2-7	TRBD1	TGTGCCAGCAGCTCGGACAGGTTCAGCTACGAGCAGTACTTC	CASSSDRFSYEQYF
few	TRBV7-9	TRBJ1-6	.	TGTGCCAGCAGCTTAGTCCAGCCGTCACCCCTCCACTTT	CASSLVQPSPLHF
.	TRBV5-1	TRBJ1-1	.	TGCGCCAGCAGCTTGGACAGAAACACTGAAGCTTTCTTT	CASSLDRNTEAFF
.	TRBV7-2	TRBJ1-4	TRBD1	TGTGCCAGCAGCTTTGGAGGGGGCGGTGAAAAACTGTTTTTT	CASSFGGGGEKLFF
.	TRBV5-6	TRBJ2-3	.	TGTGCCAGCAGCTTGGCCAGGGGCCTTCGGCAGTATTTT	CASSLARGLRQYF
once	TRBV5-5	TRBJ1-4	TRBD1	TGTGCCAGCACCCCGGGACAGGGGAATGAAAAACTGTTTTTT	CASTPGQGNEKLFF
.	TRBV6-5	TRBJ1-2	TRBD1	TGTGCCAGCAGTTCTGACAGGGGGATGCGGGGCTACACCTTC	CASSSDRGMRGYTF
.	TRBV7-2	TRBJ2-7	TRBD1	TGTGCCAGCAGCGCGCAGACAGGGCTCTACGAGCAGTACTTC	CASSAQTGLYEQYF
.	TRBV30	TRBJ1-5	.	TGTGCCTGTTCAGGGGAAGGCAATCAGCCCCAGCATTTT	CACSGEGNQPQHF
once	TRBV11-2	TRBJ1-1	.	TGTGCCAGCAGCTTAGCCGGTGTAGGTGAAGCTTTCTTT	CASSLAGVGEAFF
.	TRBV7-2	TRBJ2-2	TRBD2	TGTGCCAGCAGCTTAGTTAGCGGGGGGCCTTCGAGCACCGGGGAGCTGTTTTTT	CASSLVSGGPSSTGELFF
.	TRBV11-3	TRBJ2-3	.	TGTGCCAGCAGCTGGGGCGGTAACACAGATACGCAGTATTTT	CASSWGGNTDTQYF
.	TRBV5-1	TRBJ1-1	.	TGCGCCAGCAGCGGTCAGGGGATCGCTGAAGCTTTCTTT	CASSGQGIAEAFF
.	TRBV27	TRBJ2-1	.	TGTGCCAGCAAATCGACAGGAACCTACAATGAGCAGTTCTTC	CASKSTGTYNEQFF
.	TRBV7-9	TRBJ1-3	TRBD1	TGTGCCAGCAGGTCCGGGACAGCAAACACCATATATTTT	CASRSGTANTIYF
.	TRBV13	TRBJ2-7	.	TGTGCCAGCAGCTCACGGGGGACCGGTGAAAACTACGAGCAGTACTTC	CASSSRGTGENYEQYF
once	TRBV3-1/TRBV3-2	TRBJ1-6	.	TGTGCCAGCAGCCAAGGGCGAGATTCACCCCTCCACTTT	CASSQGRDSPLHF
.	TRBV5-5	TRBJ2-4	.	TGTGCCAGCAGCCTTGACCGGGGCGGGGAAGCCAAAAACATTCAGTACTTC	CASSLDRGGEAKNIQYF
once	TRBV4-3	TRBJ2-3	.	TGCGCCAGCAGCCAAAGGATGGGCGGGTTAGCGCAGTATTTT	CASSQRMGGLAQYF
.	TRBV27	TRBJ2-5	.	TGTGCCAGCAGCCAATGGGGAGGGGGCATTGAGACCCAGTACTTC	CASSQWGGGIETQYF
.	TRBV4-1	TRBJ2-7	.	TGCGCCAGCAGCCAAGGGACGGCGGCCTACGAGCAGTACTTC	CASSQGTAAYEQYF
.	TRBV6-5	TRBJ1-5	.	TGTGCCAGCAGCCAGATATCAGATAGCAATCAGCCCCAGCATTTT	CASSQISDSNQPQHF
.	TRBV29-1	TRBJ1-5	TRBD1	TGCAGCGTTGATTCGATGGGACAGGGTGGCAATCAGCCCCAGCATTTT	CSVDSMGQGGNQPQHF
.	TRBV4-1	TRBJ1-2	.	TGCGCCAGCAGCCAAGAAGGAAGGGGTGGCTATGGCTACACCTTC	CASSQEGRGGYGYTF
.	TRBV7-2	TRBJ2-4	.	TGTGCCAGCAGCTTACTCGCGGGGTCACCAAACATTCAGTACTTC	CASSLLAGSPNIQYF
.	TRBV28	TRBJ1-5	TRBD1	TGTGCCAGCACCTTATTACCGACAGGGACAAGCAATCAGCCCCAGCATTTT	CASTLLPTGTSNQPQHF
.	TRBV9	TRBJ2-2	.	TGTGCCAGCAGCATACGGGGCTCCCCGAACACCGGGGAGCTGTTTTTT	CASSIRGSPNTGELFF
.	TRBV12-3/TRBV12-4	TRBJ1-1	.	TGTGCCAGCAGTCTTAAAGGGGGATATGGAGCTTTCTTT	CASSLKGGYGAFF
.	TRBV19	TRBJ1-1	TRBD1	TGTGCCAGTAGTATAGGGACAGGGAGGACTGAAGCTTTCTTT	CASSIGTGRTEAFF
once	TRBV27	TRBJ2-1	TRBD1	TGTGCCAGCAGTTTGAACAGGGGGAACAATGAGCAGTTCTTC	CASSLNRGNNEQFF
.	TRBV7-2	TRBJ2-3	TRBD2	TGTGCCAGCAGCTTAGGGACTAGCAGAACAGATACGCAGTATTTT	CASSLGTSRTDTQYF
.	TRBV6-6	TRBJ2-7	.	TGTGCCAGTACCGGGGGATACGAGCAGTACTTC	CASTGGYEQYF
many	TRBV7-9	TRBJ1-1	.	TGTGCCAGCAGTCGTCCCCCAAGCACTGAAGCTTTCTTT	CASSRPPSTEAFF
.	TRBV12-3/TRBV12-4	TRBJ1-5	.	TGTGCCAGCAGTTACAGTCACAATCAGCCCCAGCATTTT	CASSYSHNQPQHF
once	TRBV25-1	TRBJ2-7	TRBD1	TGTGCCAGCTCAACCGGGACAGGGGGCTACGAGCAGTACTTC	CASSTGTGGYEQYF
.	TRBV19	TRBJ1-2	.	TGTGCCAGTAGGAGTATCCTGACAGCTTCTAACTATGGCTACACCTTC	CASRSILTASNYGYTF
.	TRBV6-4	TRBJ1-2	.	TGTGCCAGCAGTGACTCGCCCGGACAACCTAAGGTGCGGTATGGCTACACCTTC	CASSDSPGQPKVRYGYTF
.	TRBV30	TRBJ1-4	.	TGTGCCTGGAGTGTACACATCGATGAAAAACTGTTTTTT	CAWSVHIDEKLFF